The 22 T cell receptor beta chains reported below all come from one sample, sequenced in a study of cytomegalovirus exposure and HLA in healthy donors. The PCR contained 60 Vbeta and 13 Jbeta primers. Measured with immunoSEQ multiplex PCR; TCRdb has only the in-frame clones, and not every one. The repertoire holds some 120,000 clones, with more than 65% as singletons. Sequencing was carried out using PBMCs. The receptors shown here come from a middle-aged woman in good health and CMV-seropositive.

This clone was counted once. The gene calls are TRBV30 and TRBJ2-5, with D possibly being TRBD1 (6 bases). V was clipped by 7 bases and J by 5 bases, with 17 bases between them. The CDR3 runs 13 residues. In germline, CDR1 is GTSNPN, CDR2 SVGIG (reference sequence). The CDR3 sequence is CAYHRVVEETQYF. The DNA for the CDR3 is TGTGCCTACCACAGGGTGGTGGAGGAGACCCAGTACTTC.

This chain joins TRBV9 and TRBJ2-3, with D possibly TRBD1 on 7 matching bases. CDR3 length: 14 residues. The germline V gene has CDR1 SGDLS and CDR2 YYNGEE. The V and J ends lost 1 base and 7 bases respectively, with 13 bases between them. DNA for the CDR3: TGTGCCAGCAGCGTACAAGCAGGGGGGAATACGCAGTATTTT. Its protein is CASSVQAGGNTQYF. The full variable domain, with the rest looked up from reference TRBV9 and TRBJ2-3, is DSGVTQTPKHLITATGQRVTLRCSPRSGDLSVYWYQQSLDQGLQFLIQYYNGEERAKGNILERFSAQQFPDLHSELNLSSLELGDSALYFCASSVQAGGNTQYFGPGTRLTVL.

This clone was seen a few times. The V and J genes are TRBV7-3 and TRBJ2-1; 7 bases agree with TRBD1. V gave up 5 bases and J gave up 5 bases; unmatched junction bases: 3. The CDR3 runs 13 residues. Germline V gene lookup returns CDR1 SGHTA and CDR2 FQGTGA. CDR3 bases: TGTGCCAGCAGCCGGGACAGCCACAATGAGCAGTTCTTC. Residues: CASSRDSHNEQFF.

The chain employs TRBV5-1 and TRBJ2-3; 9 nucleotides line up with TRBD2. Germline V gene lookup returns CDR1 SGHRS and CDR2 YFSETQ. The CDR3 has 15 residues. The J segment lost 3 bases and the V segment lost 2 bases, leaving 4 bases of the junction unmatched. CDR3 protein: CASSFFSGRTDTQYF. The CDR3 nucleotides are TGCGCCAGCAGCTTCTTTAGCGGGAGAACAGATACGCAGTATTTT.

This clone appeared a single time. This chain uses TRBV9 with TRBJ2-1; 13 bases fit TRBD2. Germline loops: CDR1 SGDLS, CDR2 YYNGEE. The CDR3 contains 16 residues. Germline trimming cut 4 bases from V and 9 bases from J; bases unmatched to any gene: 10. CDR3 protein: CASSLRTSGRGLEQFF. CDR3 bases: TGTGCCAGCAGCCTGCGGACTAGCGGGAGAGGGCTTGAGCAGTTCTTC. Full variable domain (outside the CDR3, taken from reference TRBV9 and TRBJ2-1): DSGVTQTPKHLITATGQRVTLRCSPRSGDLSVYWYQQSLDQGLQFLIQYYNGEERAKGNILERFSAQQFPDLHSELNLSSLELGDSALYFCASSLRTSGRGLEQFFGPGTRLTVL.

J is TRBJ2-1 and V is TRBV27; 11 bases fit TRBD2. The CDR3 runs to 16 residues. Germline V CDR1 and CDR2: MNHEY, SMNVEV (reference sequence). V lost 5 bases, J lost 5 bases, and 8 bases stayed unmatched. CDR3 loop: CASSLFGTSGNNEQFF. For the CDR3, the DNA is TGTGCCAGCAGTCTTTTCGGGACTAGCGGAAACAATGAGCAGTTCTTC.

The gene calls are TRBV28 and TRBJ2-7; 9 bases agree with TRBD2. Per germline, CDR1 MDHEN and CDR2 SYDVKM. V trimming: 5 bases; J trimming: 6 bases; junction bases outside the gene matches: 11. The CDR3 has 15 amino acids. The CDR3 here is CASSAPSGKVGEQYF. CDR3 coding DNA: TGTGCCAGCAGTGCCCCTAGCGGGAAAGTTGGCGAGCAGTACTTC.

V and J are TRBV9 and TRBJ1-1; 7 nucleotides match TRBD1. The V and J ends lost 0 bases and 6 bases, in that order; junction bases with no gene match: 5. The CDR3 is 14 amino acids. Germline V gene data show CDR1 as SGDLS and CDR2 as YYNGEE. Written as DNA, the CDR3 is TGTGCCAGCAGCGTAGTCGACAGGGTTGCTGAAGCTTTCTTT. Its protein is CASSVVDRVAEAFF.

The gene calls are TRBV30 and TRBJ1-1; perhaps TRBD1 as D (5 bases). Germline-derived CDR1 and CDR2 are GTSNPN and SVGIG (reference sequence). V lost 2 bases, J lost 0 bases, and 10 bases lay in between. The CDR3 has 14 amino acids. CDR3 in DNA: TGTGCCTGGAGTCGGGGGACGGTGAACACTGAAGCTTTCTTT. It yields the protein CAWSRGTVNTEAFF.

This clone has just one count. The chain has TRBV6-1 and TRBJ2-6; TRBD2 aligns across 9 bases. The length of the CDR3 is 16 residues. With 4 bases clipped from V and 1 base from J, the junction kept 2 bases outside the gene matches. Germline CDR1 MNHNS, CDR2 SASEGT. The CDR3 DNA sequence: TGTGCCAGCAGTGGCGGGAGGGGGTCTGGGGCCAACGTCCTGACTTTC. It codes for CASSGGRGSGANVLTF.

Only a few counts were recorded for this clone. CDR3 in amino acids: CASSLSLAANNEQFF. CDR3 DNA sequence: TGTGCCAGCAGCTTGTCACTAGCGGCCAACAATGAGCAGTTCTTC. The rearrangement links TRBV5-4 to TRBJ2-1; 8 bases fit TRBD2. CDR1 is SGHNT and CDR2 is YYREEE in the germline V gene (reference sequence). J lost 5 bases, V lost 1 base, and 5 bases had no gene match. The CDR3 is made up of 15 amino acids.

The rearrangement links TRBV7-8 to TRBJ2-7, with TRBD2 matching 15 bases. The CDR3 length is 15 residues. Germline trimming cut 5 bases from V and 4 bases from J; bases unmatched to any gene: 3. Germline-derived CDR1 and CDR2 are SGHVS and FQNEAQ. The CDR3 sequence: CASSRTSGREYEQYF. CDR3 sequence (DNA): TGTGCCAGCAGCCGGACTAGCGGGAGGGAATACGAGCAGTACTTC.

The chain links TRBV4-1 to TRBJ2-5, with 7 bases identical to TRBD2. The CDR3 length is 15 residues. Germline lookup yields CDR1 MGHRA and CDR2 YSYEKL. V lost 3 bases to trimming and J lost 5 bases; unmatched junction nucleotides: 9. The CDR3, as DNA: TGCGCCAGCAGCCACGCAGTAGCGGGCAAGGAGACCCAGTACTTC. It translates to CASSHAVAGKETQYF.

The rearrangement uses TRBV30 and TRBJ2-5, with D possibly being TRBD1 (5 bases). The length of the CDR3 is 15 residues. CDR1 is GTSNPN and CDR2 is SVGIG in the germline V gene (reference sequence). Trimming pared 2 bases from V and 2 bases from J, leaving 15 bases between. In DNA, the CDR3 is TGTGCCTGGAGTTACCTGACAGCAGGGCAAGAGACCCAGTACTTC. As protein: CAWSYLTAGQETQYF.

This clone was seen a single time. The rearrangement uses TRBV6-4 and TRBJ1-2; no firm D call. Germline V lookup: CDR1 MRHNA, CDR2 SNTAGT. The CDR3 has 13 residues. Trimming cost V 3 bases and J 7 bases, with 12 bases left between them. CDR3 protein: CASSEVGGRGYTF. CDR3 DNA sequence: TGTGCCAGCAGTGAAGTCGGCGGTCGTGGCTACACCTTC.

V is TRBV11-2 and J is TRBJ2-3; D is unclear. CDR1 and CDR2 from the germline V gene are SGHAT and FQNNGV. V was trimmed by 5 bases and J by 3 bases, leaving 6 bases between them. The CDR3 covers 12 residues. This CDR3 is CASSPQTDTQYF. The CDR3 DNA sequence: TGTGCCAGCAGCCCTCAGACAGATACGCAGTATTTT.

This chain links TRBV4-1 with TRBJ1-5; the D gene is possibly TRBD1 (5 bases). V lost 8 bases to trimming and J lost 2 bases, with 16 bases between them. Looked up from germline, CDR1 is MGHRA and CDR2 is YSYEKL. The CDR3 loop spans 15 amino acids. In DNA form, the CDR3 reads TGCGCCAGCGGGACTCAGGGTAGTGGCAATCAGCCCCAGCATTTT. This codes for CASGTQGSGNQPQHF.

This chain joins TRBV15 and TRBJ2-7, with D possibly TRBD2 on 6 matching bases. This CDR3 contains 14 residues. V shed 1 base and J shed 3 bases, with 10 bases lying between them. Germline values: CDR1 LNHNV, CDR2 YYDKDF (reference sequence). The CDR3 spells CATSRGMGGYEQYF. In DNA form, the CDR3 reads TGTGCCACCAGCAGAGGTATGGGGGGCTACGAGCAGTACTTC.

The chain joins TRBV11-1 to TRBJ2-3; TRBD2 aligns across 7 bases. The CDR3 is 15 residues long. V lost 6 bases, J lost 6 bases, and 12 bases stayed unmatched. Germline assignment: CDR1 SGHAT and CDR2 FQDESV (reference sequence). The CDR3 region is CASSRVGGSADTQYF. The CDR3 DNA reads as TGTGCCAGCAGTCGGGTTGGCGGGAGTGCGGATACGCAGTATTTT.

CDR3 bases: TGTGCCAGCAGTGGGAGTGCGAGCTCCTACAATGAGCAGTTCTTC. The encoded protein is CASSGSASSYNEQFF. This chain uses TRBV7-2 with TRBJ2-1; tentatively, D is TRBD2 (5 bases). The V and J ends lost 6 bases and 0 bases respectively, with 12 bases between them. The V gene's germline CDR1 is SGHTA and CDR2 FQGNSA. The CDR3 is made up of 15 amino acids.

This chain joins TRBV6-5 and TRBJ2-3, with 9 bases identical to TRBD1. After removal of 7 bases from V and 4 bases from J, the junction contained 9 bases not matched to a gene. This CDR3 region has 15 residues. Germline CDR1 and CDR2: MNHEY and SVGAGI. Here the CDR3 reads CASKRDRVVSDTQYF. As DNA, the CDR3 is TGTGCCAGCAAGCGGGACAGGGTGGTTTCAGATACGCAGTATTTT.

V and J are TRBV4-1 and TRBJ2-2; D gene ambiguous. The germline V gene encodes CDR1 MGHRA and CDR2 YSYEKL. This CDR3 has 17 residues. V lost 0 bases and J lost 1, with 12 bases in between. CDR3 residues: CASSQDPGLKNTGELFF. The CDR3 region has the DNA TGCGCCAGCAGCCAAGATCCTGGGCTTAAGAACACCGGGGAGCTGTTTTTT.